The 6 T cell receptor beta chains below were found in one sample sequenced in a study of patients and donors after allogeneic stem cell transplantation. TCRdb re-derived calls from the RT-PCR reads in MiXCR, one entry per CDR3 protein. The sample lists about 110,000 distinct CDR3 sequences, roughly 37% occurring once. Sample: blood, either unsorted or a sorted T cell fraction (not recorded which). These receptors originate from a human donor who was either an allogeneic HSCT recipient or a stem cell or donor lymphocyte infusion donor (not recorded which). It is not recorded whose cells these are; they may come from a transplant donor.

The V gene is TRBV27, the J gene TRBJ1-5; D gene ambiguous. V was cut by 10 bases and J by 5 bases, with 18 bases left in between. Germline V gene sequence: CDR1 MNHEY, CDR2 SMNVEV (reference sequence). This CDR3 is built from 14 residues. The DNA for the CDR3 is TGTGCCAATTTATTAGACGGACTCCATCAGCCCCAGCATTTT. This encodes CANLLDGLHQPQHF.

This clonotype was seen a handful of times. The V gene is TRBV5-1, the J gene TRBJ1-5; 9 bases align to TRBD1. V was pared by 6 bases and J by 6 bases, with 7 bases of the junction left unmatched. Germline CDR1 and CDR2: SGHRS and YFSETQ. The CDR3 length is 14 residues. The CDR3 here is CASILTGGSQPQHF. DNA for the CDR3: TGCGCCAGCATATTGACAGGGGGAAGTCAGCCCCAGCATTTT.

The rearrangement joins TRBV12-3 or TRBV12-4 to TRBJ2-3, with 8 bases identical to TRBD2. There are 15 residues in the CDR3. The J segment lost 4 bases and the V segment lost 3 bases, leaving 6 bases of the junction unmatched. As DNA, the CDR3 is TGTGCCAGCAGTTTGGAGGGACTAGGTTCAGATACGCAGTATTTT. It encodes CASSLEGLGSDTQYF.

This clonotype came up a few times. The CDR3 protein is CASSLGVESNEQFF. The CDR3 coding sequence is TGTGCCAGCAGCTTAGGGGTGGAATCCAATGAGCAGTTCTTC. The rearrangement uses TRBV7-2 and TRBJ2-1; D remains ambiguous. Trimming left V 1 base short and J 6 bases short, with 10 bases between. This CDR3 is built from 14 residues. Germline loops: CDR1 SGHTA, CDR2 FQGNSA.

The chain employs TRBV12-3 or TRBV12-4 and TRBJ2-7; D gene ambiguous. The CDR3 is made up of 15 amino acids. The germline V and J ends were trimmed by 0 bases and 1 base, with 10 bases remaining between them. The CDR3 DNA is TGTGCCAGCAGTTTAGCGCGCTGGGCATCCTACGAGCAGTACTTC. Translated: CASSLARWASYEQYF.

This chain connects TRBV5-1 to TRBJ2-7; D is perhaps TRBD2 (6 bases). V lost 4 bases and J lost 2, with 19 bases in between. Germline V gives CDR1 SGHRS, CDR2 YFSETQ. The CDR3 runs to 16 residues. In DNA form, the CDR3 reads TGCGCCAGCAGCCCGAGGTATGCGGACTACCCCTACGAGCAGTACTTC. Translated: CASSPRYADYPYEQYF.